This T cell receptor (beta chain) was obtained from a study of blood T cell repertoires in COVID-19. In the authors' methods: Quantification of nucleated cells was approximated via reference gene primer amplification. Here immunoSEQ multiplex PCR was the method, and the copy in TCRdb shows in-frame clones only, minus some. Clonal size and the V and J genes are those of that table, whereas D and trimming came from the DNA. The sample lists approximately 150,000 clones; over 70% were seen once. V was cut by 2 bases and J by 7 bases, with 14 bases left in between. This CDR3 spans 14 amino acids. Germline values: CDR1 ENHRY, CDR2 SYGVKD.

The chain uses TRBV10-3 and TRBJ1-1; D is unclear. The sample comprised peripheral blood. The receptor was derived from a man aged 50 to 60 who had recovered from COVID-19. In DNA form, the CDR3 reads TGTGCCATCAGTGAGCCACCTTGTGGAGATGAAGCTTTCTTT. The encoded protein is CAISEPPCGDEAFF.